The 28 T cell receptor beta chains below all came from one sample that was sequenced in a study of neurological immune-mediated disorders. TCRdb analysed the 5' RACE reads with MiXCR anew, one entry per CDR3 protein. The data show approximately 70,000 distinct CDR3 sequences, about a tenth seen once. Documented time point: longitudinal time-point 1 (baseline). Material: PBMCs. The source of these receptors is a man aged 25 to 40 in good health.

This clonotype showed up many times. The chain employs TRBV28 and TRBJ2-3, with D tentatively TRBD1 (6 bases). The CDR3 is made up of 12 amino acids. Looked up from germline, CDR1 is MDHEN and CDR2 is SYDVKM. V lost 10 bases to trimming and J lost 6 bases, with 14 bases between them. CDR3 coding DNA: TGTGCCACAGGGGTCCAGGGGGATACGCAGTATTTT. As protein: CATGVQGDTQYF.

This clonotype was seen repeatedly, ten times or more. The chain links TRBV6-5 to TRBJ2-3; 8 positions agree with TRBD1. The CDR3 loop spans 14 amino acids. Trimming removed 8 bases from V and 3 bases from J; junction bases left unmatched: 7. The germline CDR1 and CDR2 sequences are MNHEY and SVGAGI. In DNA form, the CDR3 reads TGTGCCAGCGCTGGACAGGGATCAACAGATACGCAGTATTTT. Protein sequence: CASAGQGSTDTQYF.

This clonotype has a count of ten or more. The chain combines TRBV6-1 with TRBJ2-1; 7 bases align to TRBD2. The ends lost 4 bases at V and 9 bases at J; junction bases unmatched: 6. Germline CDR1 reads MNHNS; CDR2 reads SASEGT. The CDR3 spans 13 residues. The CDR3 DNA reads TGTGCCAGCAGTGGACTAGCTGAGGGTGAGCAGTTCTTC. This translates into CASSGLAEGEQFF.

This clonotype was observed many times. The chain employs TRBV20-1 and TRBJ2-1; 16 bases fit TRBD2. The CDR3 runs to 17 residues. With 3 bases clipped from V and 9 bases from J, the junction kept 11 bases outside the gene matches. Germline CDR1 is DFQATT and CDR2 is SNEGSKA (reference sequence). CDR3 amino acids: CSARGTSGRGVGFEQFF. As DNA, the CDR3 is TGCAGTGCTAGGGGGACTAGCGGGAGGGGAGTTGGGTTTGAGCAGTTCTTC.

Ten or more counts support this clonotype. The V gene is TRBV6-5, the J gene TRBJ2-2; 8 bases map to TRBD2. The J segment lost 7 bases and the V segment lost 6 bases, leaving 7 bases of the junction unmatched. Per germline, CDR1 MNHEY and CDR2 SVGAGI. CDR3 length: 14 residues. The CDR3 loop is CASREREFSGELFF. DNA of the CDR3: TGTGCCAGCAGGGAGCGGGAGTTCAGCGGGGAGCTGTTTTTT.

This clonotype appeared many times. The chain is built from TRBV2 and TRBJ2-1; 8 bases fit TRBD2. CDR3 length: 15 residues. V lost 8 bases, J lost 6 bases, and 12 bases stayed unmatched. Looked up from germline, CDR1 is SNHLY and CDR2 is FYNNEI. The CDR3 nucleotides read TGTGCCAGCCTCCCCGTCGGACTAGCTATCAATGAGCAGTTCTTC. It yields the protein CASLPVGLAINEQFF.

This clonotype has ten or more counts. The CDR3: CASSFPGTSGAADTQYF. CDR3 DNA sequence: TGTGCCAGCAGTTTCCCCGGGACTAGCGGGGCGGCAGATACGCAGTATTTT. This chain links TRBV28 with TRBJ2-3, with 13 bases matching TRBD2. The CDR3 covers 17 residues. Germline V gives CDR1 MDHEN, CDR2 SYDVKM. The ends lost 3 bases at V and 4 bases at J; junction bases unmatched: 7.

In its sample, this clonotype was seen many times. V gene TRBV5-5 combines with J gene TRBJ2-3, with a tentative D call TRBD2 (6 bases). The CDR3 sequence is 12 residues long. Germline CDR1 and CDR2: SGHKS and YYEKEE (reference sequence). The V end was cut by 4 bases, the J end by 6 bases, with 9 bases between. The CDR3 nucleotides are TGTGCCAGCAGCATCGGAGGGGATACGCAGTATTTT. Encoded protein: CASSIGGDTQYF.

This clonotype was detected once. This may be a read error: a much more frequent sequence differs by one nucleotide. Because it lacks the conserved phenylalanine or tryptophan at the end, this CDR3 is likely a read error. Here the CDR3 DNA reads TGTGCCAGCAGCCCGTTAGCGGGAGTGGGCTACGAGCAGTACTTA. It specifies CASSPLAGVGYEQYL. The chain recombines TRBV14 with TRBJ2-7, with TRBD2 matching over 9 bases. Per the germline V gene, CDR1 is SGHDN and CDR2 is FVKESK. J was trimmed by 3 bases and V by 4 bases; bases with no gene match: 7. The CDR3 contains 15 residues.

Many counts were recorded for this clonotype. For the CDR3, the DNA is TGTGCCAGCACCCAGATTAGCAATCAGCCCCAGCATTTT. Its protein is CASTQISNQPQHF. V gene TRBV2 combines with J gene TRBJ1-5; D is undetermined. The V and J ends lost 7 bases and 0 bases respectively, with 7 bases between them. This CDR3 comprises 13 residues. CDR1 is SNHLY, CDR2 FYNNEI, per germline. The whole variable domain, filled in from reference TRBV2 and TRBJ1-5, reads EPEVTQTPSHQVTQMGQEVILRCVPISNHLYFYWYRQILGQKVEFLVSFYNNEISEKSEIFDDQFSVERPDGSNFTLKIRSTKLEDSAMYFCASTQISNQPQHFGDGTRLSIL.

At least ten counts were recorded for this clonotype. The rearrangement links TRBV11-1 to TRBJ2-7; D may be TRBD2 (5 bases). The CDR3 totals 14 residues. Per the germline V gene, CDR1 is SGHAT and CDR2 is FQDESV (reference sequence). The V and J ends lost 2 bases and 2 bases respectively, with 10 bases between them. The CDR3 sequence: CASSLSGIPYEQYF. The CDR3 nucleotides read TGTGCCAGCAGCTTAAGCGGTATTCCCTACGAGCAGTACTTC. Full variable domain (missing parts from reference TRBV11-1 and TRBJ2-7): EAEVAQSPRYKITEKSQAVAFWCDPISGHATLYWYRQILGQGPELLVQFQDESVVDDSQLPKDRFSAERLKGVDSTLKIQPAELGDSAMYLCASSLSGIPYEQYFGPGTRLTVT.

This clonotype has at least ten counts. This sequence joins TRBV27 and TRBJ1-2; unclear D gene. This CDR3 region has 14 residues. Germline V gives CDR1 MNHEY, CDR2 SMNVEV (reference sequence). With 3 bases removed from V and 4 bases from J, the gap between germline ends came to 12 bases. The CDR3 region is CASSLQIGSYGYTF. CDR3 sequence (DNA): TGTGCCAGCAGTTTGCAGATCGGGAGCTATGGCTACACCTTC.

This clonotype was seen repeatedly, ten times or more. This sequence joins TRBV12-3 or TRBV12-4 and TRBJ1-1; D is ambiguous. The V end lost 10 bases, the J end lost 1 base, and 13 bases lay between the germline ends. The CDR3 is made up of 13 amino acids. The CDR3 DNA sequence: TGTGCCACAGAACGGAGAGCGAACACTGAAGCTTTCTTT. Translation: CATERRANTEAFF.

This clonotype showed up many times. This rearrangement joins TRBV12-3 or TRBV12-4 to TRBJ2-2; D not resolved. The CDR3 has 14 amino acids. Trimming took off 5 bases at V and 5 bases at J, with 12 bases between the two ends. CDR3: CASSARTVTGELFF. The CDR3 coding sequence is TGTGCCAGCAGTGCACGGACGGTAACCGGGGAGCTGTTTTTT.

This clonotype has a count of ten or more. V usage is TRBV30 and J usage is TRBJ2-7; 7 positions agree with TRBD2. The CDR3 consists of 13 residues. Trimming took 5 bases from V and 0 from J; bases not matched to a gene: 4. The germline CDR1 and CDR2 sequences are GTSNPN and SVGIG (reference sequence). For the CDR3, the DNA is TGTGCCTGGCGAAAGCGGGACTCCTACGAGCAGTACTTC. Translation: CAWRKRDSYEQYF.

This clonotype has a count of ten or more. This sequence joins TRBV5-5 and TRBJ1-1; D is ambiguous. The CDR3 extends over 17 amino acids. V gave up 3 bases and J gave up 6 bases, with 24 bases separating them. The germline CDR1 and CDR2 sequences are SGHKS and YYEKEE (reference sequence). Here the CDR3 DNA reads TGTGCCAGCAGCTCGCGGCCGGGCCCGGGTGAACACGCTGAAGCTTTCTTT. Its translation is CASSSRPGPGEHAEAFF.

This clonotype has at least ten counts. This rearrangement joins TRBV9 to TRBJ2-3, with a possible D match to TRBD1 (6 bases). Deletions cut 4 bases from V and 4 bases from J, with 16 bases between. The CDR3 loop spans 15 amino acids. Per the germline V gene, CDR1 is SGDLS and CDR2 is YYNGEE. As DNA, the CDR3 is TGTGCCAGCAGCCTTAGGACAGCGACATCAGATACGCAGTATTTT. This sequence encodes CASSLRTATSDTQYF.

V and J are TRBV5-1 and TRBJ2-7; 9 bases fit TRBD2. Germline trimming cut 0 bases from V and 0 bases from J; bases unmatched to any gene: 4. The CDR3 runs 16 residues. In germline, CDR1 is SGHRS, CDR2 YFSETQ. Here the CDR3 DNA reads TGCGCCAGCAGCTTGGGTCCTAGCGGGACCTCCTACGAGCAGTACTTC. It codes for CASSLGPSGTSYEQYF.

This clonotype was seen ten or more times. This chain joins TRBV20-1 and TRBJ1-2; 9 positions agree with TRBD1. V lost 4 bases, J lost 6 bases, and 9 bases stayed unmatched. Germline CDR1 is DFQATT and CDR2 is SNEGSKA (reference sequence). The CDR3 contains 14 residues. The CDR3 loop is CSAIATGGPHGYTF. CDR3 DNA: TGCAGTGCTATCGCCACAGGGGGCCCTCATGGCTACACCTTC.

This clonotype was counted ten times or more. CDR3 protein: CSARLGQINQPQHF. The CDR3 nucleotides read TGCAGTGCTAGGCTCGGACAGATCAATCAGCCCCAGCATTTT. The rearrangement joins TRBV20-1 to TRBJ1-5, with D possibly being TRBD1 (6 bases). V was shortened by 3 bases and J by 3 bases, with 12 bases between the two germline ends. This CDR3 contains 14 residues. CDR1 and CDR2 (germline): DFQATT, SNEGSKA (reference sequence).

The rearrangement links TRBV7-2 to TRBJ2-7, with D tentatively TRBD1 (5 bases). Germline CDR1 and CDR2: SGHTA and FQGNSA. CDR3 length: 13 amino acids. Trimming left V 5 bases short and J 3 bases short, with 11 bases between. CDR3 region: CASSLDSYYEQYF. The CDR3 coding sequence is TGTGCCAGCAGCCTTGACAGTTACTACGAGCAGTACTTC. The full variable domain, rest sourced from reference TRBV7-2 and TRBJ2-7, is GAGVSQSPSNKVTEKGKDVELRCDPISGHTALYWYRQSLGQGLEFLIYFQGNSAPDKSGLPSDRFSAERTGGSVSTLTIQRTQQEDSAVYLCASSLDSYYEQYFGPGTRLTVT.

This sequence joins TRBV28 and TRBJ1-2; D unresolved. The CDR3 has 15 residues. Trimming removed 2 bases from V and 4 bases from J, with 14 bases in between. In germline, CDR1 is MDHEN, CDR2 SYDVKM. CDR3 residues: CASSLVEGKGYGYTF. CDR3 DNA: TGTGCCAGCAGTTTAGTAGAGGGCAAGGGCTATGGCTACACCTTC.

This clonotype was counted ten times or more. This chain links TRBV29-1 with TRBJ2-7, with D possibly being TRBD1 (6 bases). The germline V gene has CDR1 SQVTM and CDR2 ANQGSEA. The CDR3 has 11 residues. Trimming cost V 6 bases and J 7 bases, with 13 bases left between them. The CDR3: CSVPGHTEQYF. The CDR3 region has the DNA TGCAGCGTCCCGGGACACACAGAGCAGTACTTC.

This clonotype was seen many times. The chain combines TRBV5-1 with TRBJ2-7; D unresolved. The CDR3 is 12 amino acids. Looked up from germline, CDR1 is SGHRS and CDR2 is YFSETQ. The V end lost 7 bases, the J end lost 5 bases, and 13 bases lay between the germline ends. CDR3 sequence: CASGLIGDEQYF. The CDR3 DNA reads as TGCGCCAGCGGATTGATTGGGGACGAGCAGTACTTC.

This clonotype showed up many times. The junction departs from the called germline gene at one end, perhaps through a read error. V usage is TRBV27 and J usage is TRBJ2-7; D possibly corresponds to TRBD2 (6 bases). The germline V gene encodes CDR1 MNHEY and CDR2 SMNVEV (reference sequence). This CDR3 has 14 amino acids. CDR3 residues: CASGFVGGSYEQYF. The CDR3 nucleotides are TGTGCCAGCGGTTTTGTGGGGGGATCCTACGAGCAGTACTTC.

This clonotype was recorded once. V and J are TRBV20-1 and TRBJ2-2, with D tentatively TRBD1 (5 bases). The germline CDR1 and CDR2 sequences are DFQATT and SNEGSKA (reference sequence). The ends were cut back, 3 bases at V and 0 bases at J, with 11 bases in the middle. The CDR3 covers 15 residues. CDR3 in amino acids: CSASRQGSNTGELFF. CDR3 bases: TGCAGTGCTAGCCGCCAGGGTTCGAACACCGGGGAGCTGTTTTTT.

Ten or more counts support this clonotype. The V gene is TRBV3-1, the J gene TRBJ1-1, with a weak D call TRBD1 (6 bases). Germline V lookup: CDR1 LGHDT, CDR2 YNNKEL (reference sequence). The ends were cut back, 0 bases at V and 4 bases at J, with 9 bases in the middle. The CDR3 covers 14 residues. The CDR3 protein is CASSQDQGGTEAFF. The DNA of the CDR3 is TGTGCCAGCAGCCAAGATCAAGGGGGCACTGAAGCTTTCTTT.

In this sample, this clonotype turned up many times. The chain couples TRBV9 to TRBJ2-7; 9 bases fit TRBD1. Germline loops: CDR1 SGDLS, CDR2 YYNGEE. The CDR3 runs 15 residues. V shed 1 base and J 2 bases; nucleotides not matched to a gene: 4. In DNA, the CDR3 is TGTGCCAGCAGCGTAACCGGGGACAGGGCCTACGAGCAGTACTTC. Residues: CASSVTGDRAYEQYF.